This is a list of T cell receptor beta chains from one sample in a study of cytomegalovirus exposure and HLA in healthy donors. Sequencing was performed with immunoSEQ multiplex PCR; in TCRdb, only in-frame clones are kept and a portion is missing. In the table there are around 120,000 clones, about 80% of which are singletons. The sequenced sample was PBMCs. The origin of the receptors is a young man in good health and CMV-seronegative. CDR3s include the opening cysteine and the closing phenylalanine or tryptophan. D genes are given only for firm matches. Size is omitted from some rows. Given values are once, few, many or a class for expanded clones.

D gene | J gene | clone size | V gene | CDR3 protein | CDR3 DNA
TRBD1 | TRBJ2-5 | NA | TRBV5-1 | CASSLGQGAQYQETQYF | TGCGCCAGCAGCTTGGGACAGGGGGCGCAGTACCAAGAGACCCAGTACTTC
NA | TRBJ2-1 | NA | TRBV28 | CASSVPLASMKCEQFF | TGTGCCAGCAGTGTCCCACTAGCCTCGATGAAATGCGAGCAGTTCTTC
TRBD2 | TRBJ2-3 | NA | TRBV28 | CASSLLAGALSDTQYF | TGTGCCAGCAGTTTATTAGCGGGAGCCCTCTCAGATACGCAGTATTTT
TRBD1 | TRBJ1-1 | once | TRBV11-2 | CASSLMGQGGTEAFF | TGTGCCAGCAGCTTAATGGGACAGGGTGGGACTGAAGCTTTCTTT
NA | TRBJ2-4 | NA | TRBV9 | CASSATELNIQYF | TGTGCCAGCAGCGCTACAGAATTGAACATTCAGTACTTC
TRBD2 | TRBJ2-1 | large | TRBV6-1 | CASKLAGGYNEQFF | TGTGCCAGCAAATTAGCGGGAGGGTACAATGAGCAGTTCTTC
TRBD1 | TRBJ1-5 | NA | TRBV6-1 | CASSAQGANQPQHF | TGTGCCAGCAGTGCCCAGGGGGCGAATCAGCCCCAGCATTTT
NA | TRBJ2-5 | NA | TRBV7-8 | CASSLGTVQETQYF | TGTGCCAGCAGCTTAGGGACAGTCCAAGAGACCCAGTACTTC
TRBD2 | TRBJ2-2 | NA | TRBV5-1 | CASSLGLAGGPTGELFF | TGCGCCAGCAGCTTGGGACTAGCGGGAGGACCAACCGGGGAGCTGTTTTTT
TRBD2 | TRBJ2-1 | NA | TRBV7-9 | CASSPPGLAGGNNEQFF | TGTGCCAGCAGCCCGCCGGGACTAGCGGGAGGGAACAATGAGCAGTTCTTC
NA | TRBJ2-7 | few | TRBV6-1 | CASSEALVSGDPHEQYF | TGTGCCAGCAGTGAAGCGTTGGTGTCGGGAGACCCTCACGAGCAGTACTTC
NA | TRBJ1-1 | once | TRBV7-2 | CASSSVSGIVEAFF | TGTGCCAGCAGCTCAGTTTCAGGGATAGTTGAAGCTTTCTTT
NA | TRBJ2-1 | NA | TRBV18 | CASSDSRSSYNEQFF | TGTGCCAGCTCAGATAGCCGGAGCTCCTACAATGAGCAGTTCTTC
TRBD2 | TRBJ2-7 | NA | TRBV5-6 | CASSSLTSGRANEQYF | TGTGCCAGCAGCTCCCTAACTAGCGGGAGGGCCAACGAGCAGTACTTC
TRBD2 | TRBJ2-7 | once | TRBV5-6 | CASSLLVSGISFHEQYF | TGTGCCAGCAGCTTGCTGGTTAGCGGGATAAGCTTCCACGAGCAGTACTTC
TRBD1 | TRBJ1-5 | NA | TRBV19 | CAIQGDGNQPQHF | TGTGCCATACAGGGGGATGGCAATCAGCCCCAGCATTTT
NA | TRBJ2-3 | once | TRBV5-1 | CASRDSTDTQYF | TGCGCCAGCCGGGATAGCACAGATACGCAGTATTTT
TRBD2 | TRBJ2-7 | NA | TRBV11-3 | CASSLDSSGAYEQYF | TGTGCCAGCAGCTTAGATTCTAGCGGAGCCTACGAGCAGTACTTC
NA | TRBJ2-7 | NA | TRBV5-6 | CASSPIGGNEQYF | TGTGCCAGCAGCCCGATCGGCGGGAACGAGCAGTACTTC
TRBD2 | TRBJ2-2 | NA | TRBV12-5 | CASGLILAGANTGELFF | TGTGCTAGTGGTTTGATACTAGCGGGGGCGAACACCGGGGAGCTGTTTTTT
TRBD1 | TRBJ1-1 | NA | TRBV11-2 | CASSLAPGQMNTEAFF | TGTGCCAGCAGCTTAGCCCCGGGACAGATGAACACTGAAGCTTTCTTT
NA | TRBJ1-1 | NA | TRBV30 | CAWMSLRGYTEAFF | TGTGCCTGGATGTCTCTCCGGGGGTACACTGAAGCTTTCTTT
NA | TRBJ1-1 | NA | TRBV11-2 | CASSLGHREAFF | TGTGCCAGCAGTTTAGGGCACCGAGAAGCTTTCTTT
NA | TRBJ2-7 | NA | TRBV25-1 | CASSEDWGRYEQYF | TGTGCCAGCAGTGAAGACTGGGGCCGCTACGAGCAGTACTTC
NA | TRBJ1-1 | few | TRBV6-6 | CASSYGGQGPEAFF | TGTGCCAGCAGTTACGGCGGCCAGGGCCCCGAAGCTTTCTTT
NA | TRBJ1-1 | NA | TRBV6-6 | CASSSRGSTEAFF | TGTGCCAGCAGTTCTCGAGGGAGCACTGAAGCTTTCTTT
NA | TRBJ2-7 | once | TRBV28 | CASLDYANSYEQYF | TGTGCCAGTTTGGACTACGCAAACTCCTACGAGCAGTACTTC
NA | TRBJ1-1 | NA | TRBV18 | CASSQAAGVEAFF | TGTGCCAGCTCACAAGCTGCCGGGGTTGAAGCTTTCTTT
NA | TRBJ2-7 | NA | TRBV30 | CAWSPPQAHLYF | TGTGCCTGGAGTCCTCCGCAGGCACATCTGTACTTC
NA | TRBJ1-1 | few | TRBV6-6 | CASTTGLRATEAFF | TGTGCCAGCACCACCGGACTTCGGGCCACTGAAGCTTTCTTT
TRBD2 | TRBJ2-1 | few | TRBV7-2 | CASSLSGRALNEQFF | TGTGCCAGCAGCTTAAGCGGGAGGGCCCTCAATGAGCAGTTCTTC